The 21 T cell receptor beta chains reported below all come from one sample, sequenced in a study of T cell changes during pregnancy in multiple sclerosis. Repertoires were generated with immunoSEQ multiplex PCR, while TCRdb's copy carries only in-frame clones and drops some. The sample consists of around 70,000 clones, around nine tenths of them appearing once. Sequencing used peripheral blood, obtained in the second trimester of pregnancy. The receptor source for this set is a female donor with multiple sclerosis, enrolled in a pregnancy study.

The CDR3 coding sequence is TGCGCCAGCAGCTCAGACAGGGGAAATGGCTACACCTTC. Its translation is CASSSDRGNGYTF. The rearrangement joins TRBV5-1 to TRBJ1-2; 8 nucleotides match TRBD1. The CDR3 is 13 residues long. The V gene's germline CDR1 is SGHRS and CDR2 YFSETQ. V gave up 3 bases and J gave up 6 bases; unmatched junction bases: 4.

The sample holds one count of this clone. The chain employs TRBV2 and TRBJ1-6; no clear D. This CDR3 has 17 residues. Germline CDR1 is SNHLY and CDR2 is FYNNEI. V lost 1 base to trimming and J lost 10 bases, with 20 bases between them. The CDR3 DNA sequence: TGTGCCAGCAGTGAAGATGAAGCGGCCTACTATTCCTCACCCCTCCACTTT. This gives the protein CASSEDEAAYYSSPLHF.

The chain recombines TRBV6-5 with TRBJ1-2; possible D gene TRBD1, 6 bases. Germline V CDR1 and CDR2: MNHEY, SVGAGI. The CDR3 sequence is 13 residues long. V was pared by 5 bases and J by 8 bases, with 15 bases between. CDR3 in amino acids: CASSENRVLGYTF. DNA of the CDR3: TGTGCCAGCAGTGAGAACAGGGTTTTGGGCTACACCTTC.

The rearrangement links TRBV11-3 to TRBJ2-7, with D possibly being TRBD2 (6 bases). The CDR3 is 14 residues long. V dropped 4 bases and J dropped 3 bases, with 13 bases sitting between them. The germline gives CDR1 SGHNT, CDR2 YENEEA. CDR3 nucleotide sequence: TGTGCCAGCAGCTCGGGCGGGGCCCACTACGAGCAGTACTTC. Amino acid sequence: CASSSGGAHYEQYF. Complete variable domain (other parts from reference TRBV11-3 and TRBJ2-7): EAGVVQSPRYKIIEKKQPVAFWCNPISGHNTLYWYLQNLGQGPELLIRYENEEAVDDSQLPKDRFSAERLKGVDSTLKIQPAELGDSAVYLCASSSGGAHYEQYFGPGTRLTVT.

The chain employs TRBV27 and TRBJ1-1; the D gene is possibly TRBD1 (6 bases). CDR1 MNHEY and CDR2 SMNVEV come from the germline V gene (reference sequence). Trimming left V 0 bases short and J 1 base short, with 9 bases between. The CDR3 consists of 15 residues. CDR3 loop: CASSLSAGANTEAFF. The CDR3, as DNA: TGTGCCAGCAGTTTATCTGCAGGGGCGAACACTGAAGCTTTCTTT.

This chain uses TRBV5-1 with TRBJ2-5; 7 bases match TRBD1. The J segment lost 2 bases and the V segment lost 3 bases, leaving 4 bases of the junction unmatched. The germline V gene has CDR1 SGHRS and CDR2 YFSETQ. The CDR3 runs to 14 residues. CDR3 sequence: CASSWDSPQETQYF. As DNA, the CDR3 is TGCGCCAGCAGCTGGGACAGTCCTCAAGAGACCCAGTACTTC.

CDR3 region: CATSDGTVGGNQPQHF. As DNA, the CDR3 is TGTGCCACCAGCGACGGGACAGTTGGGGGCAATCAGCCCCAGCATTTT. V usage is TRBV15 and J usage is TRBJ1-5; 7 nucleotides match TRBD1. With V trimmed by 5 bases and J by 2 bases, 9 bases remained unmatched. CDR3 length: 16 residues. In germline, CDR1 is LNHNV, CDR2 YYDKDF (reference sequence). Variable domain in full (rest from reference TRBV15 and TRBJ1-5): DAMVIQNPRYQVTQFGKPVTLSCSQTLNHNVMYWYQQKSSQAPKLLFHYYDKDFNNEADTPDNFQSRRPNTSFCFLDIRSPGLGDTAMYLCATSDGTVGGNQPQHFGDGTRLSIL.

V usage is TRBV30 and J usage is TRBJ1-1, with D unresolved. This CDR3 is built from 14 residues. Germline V lookup: CDR1 GTSNPN, CDR2 SVGIG (reference sequence). Between the trimmed V and J ends, which lost 4 bases and 0 bases, there was a span of 12 bases. CDR3: CAWNLDNMNTEAFF. The CDR3 nucleotides are TGTGCCTGGAACTTAGACAACATGAACACTGAAGCTTTCTTT.

The V and J genes are TRBV5-5 and TRBJ1-2, with TRBD1 matching over 10 bases. The germline CDR1 and CDR2 sequences are SGHKS and YYEKEE (reference sequence). Losses at the gene ends were 4 bases for V and 8 bases for J; bases not matched to a gene: 14. This CDR3 comprises 16 residues. The CDR3, as DNA: TGTGCCAGCAGCATCCGATCCGGGACAGGGGTTAAAGGCTACACCTTC. It is translated as CASSIRSGTGVKGYTF.

J is TRBJ2-3 and V is TRBV11-3, with D possibly TRBD1 on 5 matching bases. This CDR3 has 16 residues. The V end lost 0 bases, the J end lost 1 base, and 11 bases lay between the germline ends. Germline-derived CDR1 and CDR2 are SGHNT and YENEEA. CDR3 amino acids: CASSLDVREGTDTQYF. The CDR3 DNA reads TGTGCCAGCAGCTTAGATGTCAGGGAAGGCACAGATACGCAGTATTTT. Variable domain in full (rest from reference TRBV11-3 and TRBJ2-3): EAGVVQSPRYKIIEKKQPVAFWCNPISGHNTLYWYLQNLGQGPELLIRYENEEAVDDSQLPKDRFSAERLKGVDSTLKIQPAELGDSAVYLCASSLDVREGTDTQYFGPGTRLTVL.

The genes are TRBV6-1 and TRBJ1-1; a possible D gene is TRBD1 (6 bases). The germline V and J ends were trimmed by 6 bases and 1 base, with 9 bases remaining between them. This CDR3 region has 13 residues. CDR1 is MNHNS, CDR2 SASEGT, per germline. CDR3 amino acids: CASSPQGNTEAFF. CDR3 nucleotide sequence: TGTGCCAGCAGCCCACAGGGGAACACTGAAGCTTTCTTT.

The chain employs TRBV5-4 and TRBJ2-5, with 8 bases aligning to TRBD1. V trimming: 4 bases; J trimming: 2 bases; junction bases outside the gene matches: 4. There are 14 residues in the CDR3. Germline V lookup: CDR1 SGHNT, CDR2 YYREEE (reference sequence). CDR3 amino acids: CASSTGQGQETQYF. The CDR3 DNA follows: TGTGCCAGCAGCACAGGACAGGGACAAGAGACCCAGTACTTC.

This clone showed up just once. The chain combines TRBV15 with TRBJ1-2; TRBD1 matches 7 bases. With V trimmed by 5 bases and J by 5 bases, 11 bases remained unmatched. The CDR3 has 15 amino acids. Germline CDR1 reads LNHNV; CDR2 reads YYDKDF (reference sequence). CDR3 protein: CATSPGGGPIYGYTF. As DNA, the CDR3 is TGTGCCACCAGCCCAGGAGGGGGCCCCATTTATGGCTACACCTTC.

The J gene is TRBJ2-1, the V gene TRBV4-3; maybe TRBD2 (5 bases). The CDR3 is 14 residues long. Germline V gene data show CDR1 as LGHNA and CDR2 as YSLEER. V gave up 0 bases and J gave up 9 bases, with 12 bases separating them. In nucleotides, the CDR3 is TGCGCCAGCAGCCAAGAACTAGGTTTTGGTGAGCAGTTCTTC. Translation: CASSQELGFGEQFF.

The chain joins TRBV18 to TRBJ1-2, with 10 bases lining up with TRBD1. V was clipped by 3 bases and J by 3 bases; unmatched bases: 13. The CDR3 runs to 18 residues. CDR1 is KGHSH, CDR2 LQKENI, per germline. The CDR3 nucleotides are TGTGCCAGCTCACCTGTAAGAAGAGACAGGGGGCAGGACTATGGCTACACCTTC. It codes for CASSPVRRDRGQDYGYTF. The whole variable domain, remainder taken from reference TRBV18 and TRBJ1-2, is NAGVMQNPRHLVRRRGQEARLRCSPMKGHSHVYWYRQLPEEGLKFMVYLQKENIIDESGMPKERFSAEFPKEGPSILRIQQVVRGDSAAYFCASSPVRRDRGQDYGYTFGSGTRLTVV.

The chain recombines TRBV4-3 with TRBJ1-3; D is undetermined. The CDR3 consists of 16 residues. Looked up from germline, CDR1 is LGHNA and CDR2 is YSLEER. V lost 0 bases and J 0 bases, leaving 9 bases between the germline ends. Here the CDR3 DNA reads TGCGCCAGCAGCCAAGATTCCCACGGCTCTGGAAACACCATATATTTT. Translated: CASSQDSHGSGNTIYF.

The CDR3 protein is CASTPDPQGGTEAFF. In DNA form, the CDR3 reads TGTGCCAGCACCCCTGACCCACAGGGTGGCACTGAAGCTTTCTTT. The chain carries TRBV5-5 and TRBJ1-1; D is perhaps TRBD1 (6 bases). V lost 6 bases and J lost 4, with 19 bases in between. The CDR3 has 15 amino acids. The germline V gene has CDR1 SGHKS and CDR2 YYEKEE (reference sequence).

The rearrangement uses TRBV7-3 and TRBJ1-1; D is unresolved. Germline CDR1 and CDR2: SGHTA and FQGTGA. The CDR3 has 14 amino acids. V lost 5 bases to trimming and J lost 3 bases, with 13 bases between them. The CDR3 loop is CASSPSYRYTEAFF. The CDR3 coding sequence is TGTGCCAGCAGCCCATCATACCGGTACACTGAAGCTTTCTTT.

The rearrangement uses TRBV7-8 and TRBJ2-7; 9 bases are a match to TRBD1. V gave up 4 bases and J gave up 3 bases; unmatched junction bases: 10. Germline V gene lookup returns CDR1 SGHVS and CDR2 FQNEAQ. This CDR3 spans 16 amino acids. This CDR3 reads CASSSKPGQGYYEQYF. As DNA, the CDR3 is TGTGCCAGCAGCTCTAAACCGGGACAGGGTTACTACGAGCAGTACTTC.

The gene calls are TRBV7-9 and TRBJ1-4; D remains ambiguous. Germline values: CDR1 SEHNR, CDR2 FQNEAQ (reference sequence). Trimming removed 0 bases from V and 4 bases from J, with 9 bases in between. CDR3 length equals 15 residues. In nucleotides, the CDR3 is TGTGCCAGCAGCTTAGCTTCGGTGAATAATGAAAAACTGTTTTTT. Translated, it gives CASSLASVNNEKLFF.

This sequence joins TRBV6-6 and TRBJ2-7; the D gene is possibly TRBD1 (6 bases). The CDR3 has 11 residues. Trimming took 8 bases from V and 1 from J, leaving 6 bases between them. Germline V gives CDR1 MNHNY, CDR2 SVGAGI (reference sequence). CDR3 coding DNA: TGTGCCAGCGGACAGTCCTACGAGCAGTACTTC. This translates into CASGQSYEQYF.